These 21 T cell receptor beta chains share one sample of origin, sequenced in a study of CD8+CD57+ T cells in acquired aplastic anemia. The study profiled TCR beta VDJ and CDR3 using genomic DNA as template. TCRdb re-derived calls from the reads in MiXCR, one entry per CDR3 protein. The sample has 250,000 to 350,000 distinct CDR3 sequences, 45% to 70% seen once. The sample consisted of sorted CD4+, CD8+, or CD8+CD57+ T cells (not recorded which) from PBMCs. These TCRs come from a human donor with severe aplastic anemia or a healthy control (not recorded which).

With respect to this clonotype: This may arise from a read error, as a much more abundant clone is one base away. DNA for the CDR3: TGCGCCGGCAGCTTGGGACAGGCCACAGATACGCAGTATTTT. It specifies CAGSLGQATDTQYF. This rearrangement joins TRBV5-1 to TRBJ2-3; 8 bases align to TRBD1. The germline CDR1 and CDR2 sequences are SGHRS and YFSETQ. CDR3 length equals 14 residues.

Turning to this clonotype: A junction end diverges from the germline sequence, so it may reflect a read error. The chain's CDR3 is CASSLGGQPYGHTF. DNA for the CDR3: TGTGCCAGCAGTTTAGGGGGACAGCCCTATGGCCACACCTTC. The chain joins TRBV27 to TRBJ1-2; the match to TRBD1 covers 7 bases. Germline V gene sequence: CDR1 MNHEY, CDR2 SMNVEV (reference sequence). CDR3 length: 14 residues.

This clonotype was observed many times. This may be a read error, as it is one base from a much larger clone. The V and J genes are TRBV2 and TRBJ1-2, with D hard to call. Trimming stripped 6 bases from V and 0 bases from J, with 14 bases between. The CDR3 is made up of 15 amino acids. CDR1 is SNHLY and CDR2 is FYNNEI in the germline V gene. This CDR3 reads CASSVVRSANYGYTF. CDR3 nucleotide sequence: TGTGCCAGCAGCGTCGTCCGGAGTGCTAACTATGGCTACACCTTC. Using reference TRBV2 and TRBJ1-2 for the parts outside the CDR3, the full variable domain is EPEVTQTPSHQVTQMGQEVILRCVPISNHLYFYWYRQILGQKVEFLVSFYNNEISEKSEIFDDQFSVERPDGSNFTLKIRSTKLEDSAMYFCASSVVRSANYGYTFGSGTRLTVV.

J is TRBJ2-3 and V is TRBV29-1; D gene ambiguous. Trimming shortened V by 0 bases and J by 0 bases, and 16 bases separated the two germline ends. Germline V gives CDR1 SQVTM, CDR2 ANQGSEA. The CDR3 covers 17 residues. The CDR3 region is CSVEDPYVGLSTDTQYF. The CDR3 DNA sequence: TGCAGCGTTGAAGATCCGTATGTTGGGCTGAGCACAGATACGCAGTATTTT.

The sample holds one count of this clonotype. The rearrangement links TRBV24-1 to TRBJ2-1; D gene ambiguous. The CDR3 runs 15 residues. Germline values: CDR1 KGHDR, CDR2 SFDVKD. The V and J ends lost 1 base and 0 bases respectively, with 6 bases between them. CDR3 amino acids: CATSDLRSSYNEQFF. Here the CDR3 DNA reads TGTGCCACCAGTGATTTACGGAGCTCCTACAATGAGCAGTTCTTC.

V gene TRBV13 combines with J gene TRBJ2-1; D assignment may be TRBD1 or TRBD2 (5 bases each). The CDR3 loop spans 14 amino acids. The V and J ends lost 6 bases and 9 bases respectively, with 18 bases between them. The germline V gene has CDR1 PRHDT and CDR2 FYEKMQ (reference sequence). CDR3 nucleotides: TGTGCCAGCAGTTCCTCGGGACGACACAGTGAGCAGTTCTTC. Translated: CASSSSGRHSEQFF. Drawing the rest from reference TRBV13 and TRBJ2-1, the complete variable domain is AAGVIQSPRHLIKEKRETATLKCYPIPRHDTVYWYQQGPGQDPQFLISFYEKMQSDKGSIPDRFSAQQFSDYHSELNMSSLELGDSALYFCASSSSGRHSEQFFGPGTRLTVL.

This clonotype was picked up many times. This rearrangement joins TRBV2 to TRBJ2-5; D gene unclear. The V and J ends lost 0 bases and 5 bases respectively, with 10 bases between them. From germline, CDR1 is SNHLY and CDR2 FYNNEI. This CDR3 spans 14 amino acids. The chain's CDR3 is CASSEARTSETQYF. For the CDR3, the DNA is TGTGCCAGCAGTGAAGCGAGAACAAGCGAGACCCAGTACTTC.

In this sample, this clonotype turned up many times. V is TRBV11-2 and J is TRBJ1-3; D not resolved. Germline V gives CDR1 SGHAT, CDR2 FQNNGV. The CDR3 extends over 15 amino acids. V lost 5 bases and J 4 bases, leaving 15 bases between the germline ends. CDR3 DNA sequence: TGTGCCAGCAGCCCAGTCCGGGCAGCGGGAAACACCATATATTTT. Protein product: CASSPVRAAGNTIYF.

The J gene is TRBJ1-1, the V gene TRBV10-3; D unclear. The CDR3 extends over 12 amino acids. V dropped 6 bases and J dropped 1 base, with 6 bases sitting between them. The germline gives CDR1 ENHRY, CDR2 SYGVKD. The CDR3 sequence: CAIRVPNTEAFF. For the CDR3, the DNA is TGTGCCATCAGAGTTCCGAACACTGAAGCTTTCTTT.

The V call is TRBV9, the J call TRBJ1-6, with D tentatively TRBD1 (6 bases). This CDR3 is built from 14 residues. The V and J ends lost 4 bases and 7 bases respectively, with 12 bases between them. The germline CDR1 and CDR2 sequences are SGDLS and YYNGEE. The DNA of the CDR3 is TGTGCCAGCAGCTTACGACAGGCCAATTCACCCCTCCACTTT. It yields the protein CASSLRQANSPLHF.

This sequence joins TRBV7-9 and TRBJ2-3; D may match TRBD1 or TRBD2 (5 bases each). Trimming stripped 5 bases from V and 6 bases from J, with 12 bases between. The CDR3 runs 13 residues. The germline V gene has CDR1 SEHNR and CDR2 FQNEAQ (reference sequence). For the CDR3, the DNA is TGTGCCAGCAGCGACCGGGACCAGGATACGCAGTATTTT. Protein sequence: CASSDRDQDTQYF.

On this clonotype: Sequence at one end of the junction differs from germline and may be a read error. The chain joins TRBV24-1 to TRBJ2-1; TRBD2 matches 9 bases. CDR1 KGHDR and CDR2 SFDVKD come from the germline V gene. The CDR3 spans 14 residues. The chain's CDR3 is CATSLAGLYNERFF. The CDR3 DNA is TGTGCCACCAGTCTAGCGGGACTTTACAATGAGCGGTTCTTC.

As concerns this clonotype: The junction does not match germline at one end; this may be a read error. CDR3: CASSEWGQENSPPHF. The CDR3 DNA follows: TGTGCCAGCAGCGAATGGGGACAGGAAAATTCACCCCCCCACTTT. This sequence joins TRBV9 and TRBJ1-6; the match to TRBD1 covers 8 bases. The CDR3 contains 15 residues. The germline V gene has CDR1 SGDLS and CDR2 YYNGEE.

The chain joins TRBV10-3 to TRBJ2-7; D possibly corresponds to TRBD2 (6 bases). There are 13 residues in the CDR3. V shed 6 bases and J shed 10 bases, with 19 bases lying between them. The germline gives CDR1 ENHRY, CDR2 SYGVKD. The CDR3 loop is CAIRPGVLPEQYF. CDR3 nucleotides: TGTGCCATCAGGCCGGGGGTCCTCCCGGAACAGTACTTC.

The V gene is TRBV7-9, the J gene TRBJ2-7, with no clear D. Germline assignment: CDR1 SEHNR and CDR2 FQNEAQ (reference sequence). Between the trimmed V and J ends, which lost 6 bases and 7 bases, there was a span of 7 bases. This CDR3 is built from 10 residues. CDR3 coding DNA: TGTGCCAGCAGGTGGGGAGAGCAGTACTTC. Its translation is CASRWGEQYF.

V is TRBV9 and J is TRBJ2-7; 8 nucleotides align to TRBD1. CDR1 SGDLS and CDR2 YYNGEE come from the germline V gene. The ends lost 0 bases at V and 3 bases at J; junction bases unmatched: 2. The CDR3 runs 14 residues. The CDR3 loop reads CASSVDDRGYEQYF. CDR3 nucleotide sequence: TGTGCCAGCAGCGTAGACGACAGGGGCTACGAGCAGTACTTC. Looking up the rest from reference TRBV9 and TRBJ2-7 gives the full variable domain: DSGVTQTPKHLITATGQRVTLRCSPRSGDLSVYWYQQSLDQGLQFLIQYYNGEERAKGNILERFSAQQFPDLHSELNLSSLELGDSALYFCASSVDDRGYEQYFGPGTRLTVT.

The gene calls are TRBV29-1 and TRBJ2-1; TRBD1 matches 9 bases. This CDR3 has 12 residues. Trimming removed 6 bases from V and 4 bases from J; junction bases left unmatched: 1. Germline V gene sequence: CDR1 SQVTM, CDR2 ANQGSEA. CDR3 nucleotide sequence: TGCAGCGTGACAGGGGGGTACAATGAGCAGTTCTTC. Protein product: CSVTGGYNEQFF.

The chain is built from TRBV5-1 and TRBJ1-1; possibly TRBD1 for D (6 bases). The CDR3 is made up of 13 amino acids. V lost 0 bases to trimming and J lost 5 bases, with 8 bases between them. Germline CDR1 SGHRS, CDR2 YFSETQ. Here the CDR3 reads CASSLGRGTEAFF. For the CDR3, the DNA is TGCGCCAGCAGCTTGGGCAGGGGAACTGAAGCTTTCTTT.

Many counts were recorded for this clonotype. The V and J genes are TRBV11-1 and TRBJ1-3; no reliable D call. CDR1 is SGHAT, CDR2 FQDESV, per germline (reference sequence). The CDR3 extends over 16 amino acids. V lost 2 bases and J lost 0, with 11 bases in between. The DNA of the CDR3 is TGTGCCAGCAGCTTACTCGATAGCCCCTCTGGAAACACCATATATTTT. Protein sequence: CASSLLDSPSGNTIYF.

This clonotype occurred many times. The chain joins TRBV5-1 to TRBJ1-1; the D gene is possibly TRBD1 (5 bases). CDR1 SGHRS and CDR2 YFSETQ come from the germline V gene. V dropped 4 bases and J dropped 7 bases, with 26 bases sitting between them. The CDR3 has 17 residues. CDR3 region: CASSREASFRGGIEAFF. CDR3 sequence (DNA): TGCGCCAGCAGCCGGGAGGCTTCATTCCGGGGGGGAATTGAAGCTTTCTTT.

This clonotype was counted only a few times. V is TRBV9 and J is TRBJ1-5; D ambiguous. The CDR3 covers 14 residues. Germline values: CDR1 SGDLS, CDR2 YYNGEE. V lost 3 bases, J lost 0 bases, and 7 bases lay in between. The DNA of the CDR3 is TGTGCCAGCAGCGGGGCAGCTAGCAATCAGCCCCAGCATTTT. Translation: CASSGAASNQPQHF.